The entry below describes one TCR beta chain. The CDR3 is 14 residues long. The V end was cut by 2 bases, the J end by 8 bases, with 13 bases between. CDR1 GTSNPN and CDR2 SVGIG come from the germline V gene (reference sequence). This sample was taken from a study of blood T cell repertoires in COVID-19. Study-wide background: Acute-phase and convalescent COVID-19 samples originated in the United States, Italy and Spain. T cells, B-cell-depleted T cells, or PBMCs provided the cDNA or gDNA that served as material.

Original analysis: For nucleated cells, counts were estimated from reference gene primer amplification. Clones were read by immunoSEQ multiplex PCR, and TCRdb kept only the in-frame ones, dropping some. V and J calls plus clone size are reproduced from that table; the DNA served to infer D and trimming. The sample includes 150,000 or so clones, about 83% of them seen just once. Sequenced sample: peripheral blood. The clonotype originates from a human donor in a cohort sampled during active COVID-19. The chain combines TRBV30 with TRBJ1-6, with D perhaps TRBD1 (6 bases). This chain's CDR3 is CAWSRQARDSPLHF. Here the CDR3 DNA reads TGTGCCTGGAGTAGACAGGCAAGGGATTCACCCCTCCACTTT.